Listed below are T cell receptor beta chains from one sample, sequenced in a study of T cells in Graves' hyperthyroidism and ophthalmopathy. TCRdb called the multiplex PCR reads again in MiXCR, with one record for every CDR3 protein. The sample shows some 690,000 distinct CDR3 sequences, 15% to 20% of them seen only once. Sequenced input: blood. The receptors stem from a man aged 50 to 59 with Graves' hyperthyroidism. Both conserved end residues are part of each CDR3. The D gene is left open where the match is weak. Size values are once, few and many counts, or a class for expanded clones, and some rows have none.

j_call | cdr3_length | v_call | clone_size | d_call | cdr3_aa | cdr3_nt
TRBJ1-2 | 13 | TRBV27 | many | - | CASSPPDSYGYTF | TGTGCCAGCAGCCCCCCAGACAGCTATGGCTACACCTTC
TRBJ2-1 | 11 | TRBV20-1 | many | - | CSARDPPEQFF | TGCAGTGCTAGAGATCCGCCAGAGCAGTTCTTC
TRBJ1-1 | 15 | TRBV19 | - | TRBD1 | CASSANDRVNTEAFF | TGTGCCAGTAGTGCAAATGACAGGGTGAACACTGAAGCTTTCTTT
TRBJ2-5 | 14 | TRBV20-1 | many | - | CSARRGQPGETQYF | TGCAGTGCTAGACGCGGTCAGCCGGGGGAGACCCAGTACTTC
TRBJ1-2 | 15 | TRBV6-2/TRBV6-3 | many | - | CASSYTPQDAYGYTF | TGTGCCAGCAGTTATACCCCCCAGGACGCCTATGGCTACACCTTC
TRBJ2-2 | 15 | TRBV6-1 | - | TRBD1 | CASRFTGGQTGELFF | TGTGCCAGCAGATTTACAGGGGGCCAAACCGGGGAGCTGTTTTTT
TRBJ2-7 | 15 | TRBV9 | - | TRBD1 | CASSVGQGGKNEQYF | TGTGCCAGCAGCGTAGGACAGGGTGGAAAGAACGAGCAGTACTTC
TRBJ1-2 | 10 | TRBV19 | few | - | CATYSYGYTF | TGTGCCACCTACAGCTATGGCTACACCTTC
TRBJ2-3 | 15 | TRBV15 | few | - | CATSEGRYSTDTQYF | TGTGCCACCAGCGAAGGGAGGTATAGCACAGATACGCAGTATTTT
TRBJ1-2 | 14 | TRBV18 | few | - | CASSPGGASYGYTF | TGTGCCAGCTCACCCGGGGGCGCATCCTATGGCTACACCTTC
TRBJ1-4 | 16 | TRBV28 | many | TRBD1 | CASRETGRVTNEKLFF | TGTGCCAGCAGGGAGACAGGGAGAGTAACTAATGAAAAACTGTTTTTT
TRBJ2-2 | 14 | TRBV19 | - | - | CASSLAANTGELFF | TGTGCCAGTAGCCTGGCCGCTAACACCGGGGAGCTGTTTTTT
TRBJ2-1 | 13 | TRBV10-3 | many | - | CAIREGLSDEQFF | TGTGCCATCAGGGAGGGACTTTCCGATGAGCAGTTCTTC
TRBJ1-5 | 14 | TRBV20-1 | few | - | CSAPEGGGPQPQHF | TGCAGTGCCCCGGAGGGAGGGGGTCCTCAGCCCCAGCATTTT
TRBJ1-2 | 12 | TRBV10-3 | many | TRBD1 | CAAGQGDYGYTF | TGTGCCGCGGGACAGGGGGACTATGGCTACACCTTC
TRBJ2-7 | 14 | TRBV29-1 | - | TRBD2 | CSVGISGGSYEQYF | TGCAGCGTTGGGATTAGCGGGGGATCCTACGAGCAGTACTTC
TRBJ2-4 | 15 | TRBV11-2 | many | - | CASRLEGPAKNIQYF | TGTGCCAGCAGACTTGAGGGCCCCGCCAAAAACATTCAGTACTTC
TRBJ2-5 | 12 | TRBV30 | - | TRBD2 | CAWSVLAGGVYF | TGTGCCTGGAGTGTCCTAGCGGGAGGTGTGTACTTC
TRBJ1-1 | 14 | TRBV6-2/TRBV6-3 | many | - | CASSYVTRGTEAFF | TGTGCCAGCAGTTATGTGACAAGGGGGACTGAAGCTTTCTTT
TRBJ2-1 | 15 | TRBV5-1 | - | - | CASSWGLESYNEQFF | TGCGCCAGCAGCTGGGGACTGGAATCCTACAATGAGCAGTTCTTC